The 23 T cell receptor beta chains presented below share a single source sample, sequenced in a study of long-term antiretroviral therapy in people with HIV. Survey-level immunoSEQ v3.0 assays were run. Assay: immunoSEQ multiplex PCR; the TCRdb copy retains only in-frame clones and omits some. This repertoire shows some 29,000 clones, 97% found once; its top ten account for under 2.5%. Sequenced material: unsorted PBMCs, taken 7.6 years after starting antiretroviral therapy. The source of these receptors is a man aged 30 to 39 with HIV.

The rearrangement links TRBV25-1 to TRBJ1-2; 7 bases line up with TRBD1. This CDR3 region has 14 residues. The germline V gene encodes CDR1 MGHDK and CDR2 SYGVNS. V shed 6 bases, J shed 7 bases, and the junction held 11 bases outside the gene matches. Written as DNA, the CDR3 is TGTGCCAGCAGCCTAACGACAGGGATGGGTGGCTACACCTTC. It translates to CASSLTTGMGGYTF.

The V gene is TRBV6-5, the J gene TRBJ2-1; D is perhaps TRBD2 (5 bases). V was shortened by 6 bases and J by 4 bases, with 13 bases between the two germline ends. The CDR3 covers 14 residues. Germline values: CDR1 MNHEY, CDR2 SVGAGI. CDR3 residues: CASRPGWMYNEQFF. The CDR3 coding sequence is TGTGCCAGCAGGCCGGGGTGGATGTACAATGAGCAGTTCTTC.

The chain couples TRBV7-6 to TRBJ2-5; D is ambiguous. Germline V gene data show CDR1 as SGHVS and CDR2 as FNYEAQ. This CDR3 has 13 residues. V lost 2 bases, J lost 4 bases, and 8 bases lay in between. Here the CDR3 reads CASSLMGVETQYF. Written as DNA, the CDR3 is TGTGCCAGCAGCTTAATGGGCGTAGAGACCCAGTACTTC.

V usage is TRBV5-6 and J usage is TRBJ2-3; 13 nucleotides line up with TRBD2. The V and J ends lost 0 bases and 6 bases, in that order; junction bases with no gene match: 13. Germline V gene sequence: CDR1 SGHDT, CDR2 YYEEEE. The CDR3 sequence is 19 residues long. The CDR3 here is CASSLANSGLAGATDTQYF. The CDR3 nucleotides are TGTGCCAGCAGCTTGGCAAATAGCGGACTAGCGGGGGCCACGGATACGCAGTATTTT.

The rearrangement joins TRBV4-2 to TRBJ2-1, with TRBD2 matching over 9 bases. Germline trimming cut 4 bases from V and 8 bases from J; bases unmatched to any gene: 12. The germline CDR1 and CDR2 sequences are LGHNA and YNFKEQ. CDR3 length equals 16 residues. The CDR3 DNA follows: TGTGCCAGCAGCCCCAGGGGGGCGGGAGGGCCTGATGAGCAGTTCTTC. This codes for CASSPRGAGGPDEQFF.

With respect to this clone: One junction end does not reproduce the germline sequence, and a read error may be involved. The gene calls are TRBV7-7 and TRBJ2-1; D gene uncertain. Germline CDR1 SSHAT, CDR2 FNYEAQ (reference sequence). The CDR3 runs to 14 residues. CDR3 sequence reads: CASSLGGQLNEQFF. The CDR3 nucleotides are TGTGCTAGCAGCTTAGGTGGTCAGCTCAATGAGCAGTTCTTC.

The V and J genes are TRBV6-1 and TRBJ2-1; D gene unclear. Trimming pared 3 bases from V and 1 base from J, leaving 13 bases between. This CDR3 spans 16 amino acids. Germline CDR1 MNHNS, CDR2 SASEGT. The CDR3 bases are TGTGCCAGCAGTGAGGGCTGGGCGGAATCCTACAATGAGCAGTTCTTC. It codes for CASSEGWAESYNEQFF.

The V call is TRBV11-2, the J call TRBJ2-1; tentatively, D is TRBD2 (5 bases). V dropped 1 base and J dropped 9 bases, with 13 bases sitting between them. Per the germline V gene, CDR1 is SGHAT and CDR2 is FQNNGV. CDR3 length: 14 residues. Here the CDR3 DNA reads TGTGCCAGCAGCTTAGGGTCTACGGCGGGTGAGCAGTTCTTC. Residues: CASSLGSTAGEQFF.

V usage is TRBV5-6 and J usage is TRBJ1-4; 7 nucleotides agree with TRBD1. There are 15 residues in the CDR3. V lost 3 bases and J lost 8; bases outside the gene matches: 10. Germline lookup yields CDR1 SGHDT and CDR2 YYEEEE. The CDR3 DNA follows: TGTGCCAGCAGCTCGGCCACAGGGGAGTTAGAAAAACTGTTTTTT. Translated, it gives CASSSATGELEKLFF.

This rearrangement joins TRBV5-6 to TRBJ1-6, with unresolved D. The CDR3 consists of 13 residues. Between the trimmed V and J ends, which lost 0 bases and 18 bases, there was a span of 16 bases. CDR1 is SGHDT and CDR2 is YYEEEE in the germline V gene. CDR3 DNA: TGTGCCAGCAGCTTGGCTACACTCCAGCATCACCACTTT. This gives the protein CASSLATLQHHHF. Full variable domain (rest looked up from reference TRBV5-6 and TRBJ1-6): DAGVTQSPTHLIKTRGQQVTLRCSPKSGHDTVSWYQQALGQGPQFIFQYYEEEERQRGNFPDRFSGHQFPNYSSELNVNALLLGDSALYLCASSLATLQHHHFGNGTRLTVT.

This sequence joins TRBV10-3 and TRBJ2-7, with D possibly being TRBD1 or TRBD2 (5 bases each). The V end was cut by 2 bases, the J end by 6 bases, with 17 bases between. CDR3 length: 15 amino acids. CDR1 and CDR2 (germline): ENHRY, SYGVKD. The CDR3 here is CAISEIPGTPGEQYF. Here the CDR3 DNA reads TGTGCCATCAGTGAGATTCCAGGGACCCCCGGCGAGCAGTACTTC.

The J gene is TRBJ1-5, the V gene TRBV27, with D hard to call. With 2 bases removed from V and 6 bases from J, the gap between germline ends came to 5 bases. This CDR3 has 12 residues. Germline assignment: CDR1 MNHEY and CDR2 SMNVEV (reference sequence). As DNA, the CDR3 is TGTGCCAGCAGTTTACCCGGTCAGCCCCAGCATTTT. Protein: CASSLPGQPQHF.

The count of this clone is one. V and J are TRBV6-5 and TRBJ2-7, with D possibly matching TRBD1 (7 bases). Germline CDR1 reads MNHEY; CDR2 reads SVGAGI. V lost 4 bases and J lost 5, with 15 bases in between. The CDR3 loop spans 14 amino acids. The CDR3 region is CASSSTGRRNEQYF. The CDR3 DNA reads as TGTGCCAGCAGTTCGACAGGGAGGAGGAACGAGCAGTACTTC.

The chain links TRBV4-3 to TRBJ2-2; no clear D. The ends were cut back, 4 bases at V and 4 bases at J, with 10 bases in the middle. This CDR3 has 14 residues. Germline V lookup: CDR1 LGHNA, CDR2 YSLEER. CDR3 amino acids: CASSLVRTTGELFF. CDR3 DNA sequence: TGCGCCAGCAGCCTAGTTCGCACCACCGGGGAGCTGTTTTTT.

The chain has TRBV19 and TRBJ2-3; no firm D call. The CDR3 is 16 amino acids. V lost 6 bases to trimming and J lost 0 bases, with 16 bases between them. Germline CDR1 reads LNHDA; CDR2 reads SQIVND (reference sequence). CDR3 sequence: CASSADEEGSTDTQYF. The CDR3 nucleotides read TGTGCCAGTAGCGCCGACGAGGAAGGGAGCACAGATACGCAGTATTTT.

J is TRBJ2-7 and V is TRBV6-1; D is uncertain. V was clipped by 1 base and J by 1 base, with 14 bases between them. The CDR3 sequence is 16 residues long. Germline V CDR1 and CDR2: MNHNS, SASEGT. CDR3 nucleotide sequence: TGTGCCAGCAGTGAAGTTAGTTCTGCTTATTCCTACGAGCAGTACTTC. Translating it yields CASSEVSSAYSYEQYF.

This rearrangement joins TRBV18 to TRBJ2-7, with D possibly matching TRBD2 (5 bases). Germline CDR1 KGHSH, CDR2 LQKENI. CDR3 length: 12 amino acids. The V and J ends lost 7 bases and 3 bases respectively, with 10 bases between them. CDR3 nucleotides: TGTGCCAGCTTCGAGGGCAACTACGAGCAGTACTTC. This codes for CASFEGNYEQYF.

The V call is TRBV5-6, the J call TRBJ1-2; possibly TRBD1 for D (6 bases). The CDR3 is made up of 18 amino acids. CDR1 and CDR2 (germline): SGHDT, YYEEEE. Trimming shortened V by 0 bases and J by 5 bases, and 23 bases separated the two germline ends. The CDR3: CASSLDWGQARDLYGYTF. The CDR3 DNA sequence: TGTGCCAGCAGCTTGGATTGGGGGCAAGCGAGGGATTTGTATGGCTACACCTTC. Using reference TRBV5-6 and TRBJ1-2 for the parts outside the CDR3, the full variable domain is DAGVTQSPTHLIKTRGQQVTLRCSPKSGHDTVSWYQQALGQGPQFIFQYYEEEERQRGNFPDRFSGHQFPNYSSELNVNALLLGDSALYLCASSLDWGQARDLYGYTFGSGTRLTVV.

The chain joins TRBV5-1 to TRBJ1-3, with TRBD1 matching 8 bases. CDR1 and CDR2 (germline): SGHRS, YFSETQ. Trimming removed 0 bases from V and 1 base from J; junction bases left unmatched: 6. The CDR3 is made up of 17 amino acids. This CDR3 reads CASSLDGQGSSGNTIYF. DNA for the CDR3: TGCGCCAGCAGCTTGGACGGACAGGGTTCTTCTGGAAACACCATATATTTT.

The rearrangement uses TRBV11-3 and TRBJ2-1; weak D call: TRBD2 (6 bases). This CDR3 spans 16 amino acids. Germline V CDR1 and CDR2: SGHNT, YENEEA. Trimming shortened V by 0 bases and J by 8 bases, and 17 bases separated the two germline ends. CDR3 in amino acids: CASSLDGTRGEDEQFF. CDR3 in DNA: TGTGCCAGCAGCTTAGATGGGACTCGCGGGGAGGATGAGCAGTTCTTC. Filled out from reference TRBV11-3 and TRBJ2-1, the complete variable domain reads EAGVVQSPRYKIIEKKQPVAFWCNPISGHNTLYWYLQNLGQGPELLIRYENEEAVDDSQLPKDRFSAERLKGVDSTLKIQPAELGDSAVYLCASSLDGTRGEDEQFFGPGTRLTVL.

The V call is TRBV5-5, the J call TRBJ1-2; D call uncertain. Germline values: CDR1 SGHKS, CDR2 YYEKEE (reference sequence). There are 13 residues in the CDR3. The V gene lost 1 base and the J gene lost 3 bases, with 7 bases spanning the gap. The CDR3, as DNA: TGTGCCAGCAGCTTGAGACCGGACTATGGCTACACCTTC. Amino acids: CASSLRPDYGYTF.

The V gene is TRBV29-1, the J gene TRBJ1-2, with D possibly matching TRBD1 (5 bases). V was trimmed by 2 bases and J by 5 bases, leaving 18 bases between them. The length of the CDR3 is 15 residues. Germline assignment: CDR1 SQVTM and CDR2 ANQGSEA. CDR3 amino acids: CSVETGREVVYGYTF. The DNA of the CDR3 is TGCAGCGTTGAAACGGGCAGGGAGGTTGTGTATGGCTACACCTTC.

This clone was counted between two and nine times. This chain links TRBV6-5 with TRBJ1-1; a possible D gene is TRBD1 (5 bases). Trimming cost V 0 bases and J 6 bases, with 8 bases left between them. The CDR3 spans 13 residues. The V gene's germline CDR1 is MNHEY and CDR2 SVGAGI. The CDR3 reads CASSYSWGAEAFF. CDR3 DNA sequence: TGTGCCAGCAGTTACTCGTGGGGGGCTGAAGCTTTCTTT.